The rows below give T cell receptor beta chains drawn from one sample of a study of response to subunit inactivated influenza vaccine. TCRdb reanalysed the RT-PCR reads using MiXCR and keeps one entry per CDR3 protein. The sample contains 150,000 to 200,000 distinct CDR3 sequences, about 12% of which appear only once. These data were also filed under a second study, of T cells expressing NK-cell markers.

The sequenced sample was CD8+ T cells sorted from PBMCs, obtained roughly 12 days after vaccination. These receptor sequences come from a man aged 45-60 years who received an inactivated influenza vaccine. The CDR3 runs from the conserved cysteine through the conserved F or W. The D gene is left open where the match is weak. Size tells how often a clone was seen (once, few, many) or the class of an expanded clone, and some rows leave it out.

d_gene,j_gene,abundance,v_gene,CDR3nt,CDR3aa
.,TRBJ2-2,.,TRBV11-2,TGTGCCAGCAGCTTAGTAGCCGGGGATGGCACCGGGGAGCTGTTTTTT,CASSLVAGDGTGELFF
TRBD2,TRBJ2-1,.,TRBV28,TGTGCCAGCAGTTTCAGCGGGAGGGTCCACAATGAGCAGTTCTTC,CASSFSGRVHNEQFF
TRBD1,TRBJ2-2,few,TRBV4-3,TGCGCCAGCAGCCCAGGGACAGGAAAGGCCGGGGAGCTGTTTTTT,CASSPGTGKAGELFF
.,TRBJ2-1,.,TRBV20-1,TGCAGTGCCCCTACCTGGGTGAGCTCCTACAATGAGCAGTTCTTC,CSAPTWVSSYNEQFF
.,TRBJ2-1,few,TRBV27,TGTGCCAGCAGTCTCCTCACCGGGACCCCAAGGGGCAATGAGCAGTTCTTC,CASSLLTGTPRGNEQFF
.,TRBJ2-7,many,TRBV20-1,TGCAGTGCCCCGGGGCAGTTCCGCTACGAGCAGTACTTC,CSAPGQFRYEQYF
TRBD1,TRBJ2-1,few,TRBV11-1,TGTGCCAGCAGCTTAGCCTGGGGACAGATCTCATACAATGAGCAGTTCTTC,CASSLAWGQISYNEQFF
.,TRBJ2-4,.,TRBV14,TGTGCCAGCAGCCAAGCGCGGGGGCCGGCCAAAAACATTCAGTACTTC,CASSQARGPAKNIQYF
TRBD1,TRBJ1-6,many,TRBV28,TGTGCCAGCAGTCCGGGACAGGGCGGGGACACAAGTTCACCCCTCCACTTT,CASSPGQGGDTSSPLHF
.,TRBJ1-1,few,TRBV6-1,TGTGCCAGCAGCTTTACGGGGTGGACTGAAGCTTTCTTT,CASSFTGWTEAFF
.,TRBJ1-4,.,TRBV7-8,TGTGCCAGCAGCCCGTGGACAGAGTTGTTGGCAACTAATGAAAAACTGTTTTTT,CASSPWTELLATNEKLFF
TRBD1,TRBJ1-5,.,TRBV28,TGTGCCAGCAACACCGGGACAGACCGAACCCAGCCCCAGCATTTT,CASNTGTDRTQPQHF
.,TRBJ2-2,.,TRBV9,TGTGCCAGCAGCGTAGAAGGCGGGCCGAACACCGGGGAGCTGTTTTTT,CASSVEGGPNTGELFF
.,TRBJ2-5,few,TRBV11-2,TGTGCCAGCAGCCCCCTGGGGGGACAGCCCCAAGAGACCCAGTACTTC,CASSPLGGQPQETQYF
.,TRBJ2-7,few,TRBV5-8,TGTGCCAGCAGCCCTGGGGTCGAGCAGTACTTC,CASSPGVEQYF
.,TRBJ2-3,many,TRBV4-3,TGCGCCAGCAGCCAAGCGGGGGGACAGCATAGCACAGATACGCAGTATTTT,CASSQAGGQHSTDTQYF
TRBD1,TRBJ2-7,many,TRBV6-2/TRBV6-3,TGTGCCAGCAGTCACGACAGGGATAAGCAGTACTTC,CASSHDRDKQYF
TRBD2,TRBJ2-7,many,TRBV29-1,TGCAGCGTTGAAGATCACCAGACTAGCGGGAGCTCCTACGAGCAGTACTTC,CSVEDHQTSGSSYEQYF
TRBD1,TRBJ2-7,few,TRBV5-1,TGCGCCAGCAGCCCCTGGACAGGGGGCGGGTACGAGCAGTACTTC,CASSPWTGGGYEQYF
.,TRBJ1-1,many,TRBV6-5,TGTGCCAGCAGTTACGACCCGGGCACTGAAGCTTTCTTT,CASSYDPGTEAFF
.,TRBJ2-1,.,TRBV6-2/TRBV6-3,TGTGCCAGCAGCTTACAGAGAGTAACCGGGACATCTATGAGCTCCTACAATGAGCAGTTCTTC,CASSLQRVTGTSMSSYNEQFF
.,TRBJ2-5,few,TRBV9,TGTGCCAGCAGCGTAGGGGAGTCGGGATGGGAGACCCAGTACTTC,CASSVGESGWETQYF
.,TRBJ1-6,.,TRBV4-3,TGCGCCAGCAGCCAAGATTCGGGTAGCTCCTATAATTCACCCCTCCACTTT,CASSQDSGSSYNSPLHF
.,TRBJ2-1,.,TRBV9,TGTGCCAGCAGCCTTTGGGTGGGAGGTAGCTACAATGAGCAGTTCTTC,CASSLWVGGSYNEQFF
.,TRBJ1-1,many,TRBV29-1,TGCAGCGCCGGCGGATTCCAGGGCTCTGAAGCTTTCTTT,CSAGGFQGSEAFF
TRBD2,TRBJ2-7,.,TRBV19,TGTGCCAGTTCTACTAGCGGGAGCTCCTACGAGCAGTACTTC,CASSTSGSSYEQYF
TRBD2,TRBJ2-3,.,TRBV7-8,TGTGCCAGCAGAGCGGGGCCCACAGATACGCAGTATTTT,CASRAGPTDTQYF
.,TRBJ1-5,few,TRBV27,TGTGCCAGCAGTTTATCGGCTGGAAAAGGTCAGCCCCAGCATTTT,CASSLSAGKGQPQHF
TRBD2,TRBJ2-4,few,TRBV6-5,TGTGCCAGCAGTTACGAACTGTCAGCTAGCGGGTTAAGGCGAAGGGCCAAAAACATTCAGTACTTC,CASSYELSASGLRRRAKNIQYF
TRBD2,TRBJ2-7,.,TRBV27,TGTGCCAGCAGCGGACTAGCGGGAGAGTTATACGAGCAGTACTTC,CASSGLAGELYEQYF
TRBD2,TRBJ2-1,many,TRBV4-3,TGCGCCAGCAGCCATCAGTGGGGCGGGAGCTCCTACAATGAGCAGTTCTTC,CASSHQWGGSSYNEQFF
TRBD2,TRBJ2-7,few,TRBV6-2/TRBV6-3,TGTGCCAGAAGAGCGGGGAGCTCCTACGAGCAGTACTTC,CARRAGSSYEQYF
.,TRBJ2-3,.,TRBV9,TGTGCCAGCAGCTCGCCTAGGGAAGAGGGACCTACTAGCACAGATACGCAGTATTTT,CASSSPREEGPTSTDTQYF
TRBD1,TRBJ2-3,many,TRBV29-1,TGCAGAAGAGCAGGGGACAGGGACACAGATACGCAGTATTTT,CRRAGDRDTDTQYF
TRBD1,TRBJ2-7,few,TRBV4-3,TGCGCCAGCAGCCAGCAGACAGGGGTACGCTACGAGCAGTACTTC,CASSQQTGVRYEQYF
.,TRBJ1-1,many,TRBV4-3,TGCGCCAGCAGCCAAGAAGACGACTTGAACACTGAAGCTTTCTTT,CASSQEDDLNTEAFF
.,TRBJ2-3,few,TRBV20-1,TGCAGTGCCAATCCGGGACTGAGCACAGATACGCAGTATTTT,CSANPGLSTDTQYF
.,TRBJ2-2,few,TRBV6-2/TRBV6-3,TGTGCCAGCAGTTTAATTTCAACCGGGGAGCTGTTTTTT,CASSLISTGELFF
TRBD2,TRBJ2-7,.,TRBV7-2,TGTGCCAGCAGCACGGGGGGGGGAGGCGAGCAGTACTTC,CASSTGGGGEQYF
.,TRBJ2-5,.,TRBV28,TGTGCCAGCAGTTTACCCGGCAGAAAAGAGACCCAGTACTTC,CASSLPGRKETQYF
TRBD2,TRBJ2-1,many,TRBV12-3/TRBV12-4,TGTGCCAGCAACTCATTCAGCGGGAGGGACTACAATGAGCAGTTCTTC,CASNSFSGRDYNEQFF
TRBD2,TRBJ2-7,.,TRBV3-1,TGTGCCACCTCCCAAGTGGCGGGGGGGCACTACGAGCAGTACTTC,CATSQVAGGHYEQYF
.,TRBJ1-1,many,TRBV20-1,TGCAGTGCTAGAGAGAGGGGGAGTACTGAAGCTTTCTTT,CSARERGSTEAFF
.,TRBJ2-1,few,TRBV20-1,TGCAGTGCTAGAGGACCGAGACACCACAATGAGCAGTTCTTC,CSARGPRHHNEQFF
.,TRBJ1-1,few,TRBV7-9,TGTGCCAGCAGCTTTAGGAACACTGAAGCTTTCTTT,CASSFRNTEAFF
TRBD1,TRBJ2-7,few,TRBV27,TGTGCCAGCAGTATGGACAGGGGGCCCTACGAGCAGTACTTC,CASSMDRGPYEQYF
TRBD1,TRBJ2-1,.,TRBV4-2,TGTGCCAGCAGCCAAGAACCCGGGACAGGGGGGTACAATGAGCAGTTCTTC,CASSQEPGTGGYNEQFF
.,TRBJ2-3,few,TRBV9,TGTGCCAGCAGCGGAGGGATCTTCACAGATACGCAGTATTTT,CASSGGIFTDTQYF
.,TRBJ2-1,.,TRBV12-3/TRBV12-4,TGTGCCAGCAGTTTTACGTCGCAATACAATGAGCAGTTCTTC,CASSFTSQYNEQFF
.,TRBJ1-4,.,TRBV15,TGTGCCACCAGCAGAGGACGAGATGAAAAACTGTTTTTT,CATSRGRDEKLFF
.,TRBJ1-1,.,TRBV29-1,TGCAGCGTTGAGGGAGCCACTGAAGCTTTCTTT,CSVEGATEAFF
TRBD2,TRBJ2-1,.,TRBV10-3,TGTGCCATCAGTGAAGAACTAGCGGTATACAATGAGCAGTTCTTC,CAISEELAVYNEQFF
.,TRBJ2-1,many,TRBV12-3/TRBV12-4,TGTGCCAGCAGCCATACAGGGAATGAGCAGTTCTTC,CASSHTGNEQFF
.,TRBJ2-7,.,TRBV6-2/TRBV6-3,TGTGCCAGCAGTTACTACCGGGGATCCGAGCAGTACTTC,CASSYYRGSEQYF
TRBD2,TRBJ2-4,many,TRBV20-1,TGCAGTGCTAGTACTAGCGGTGACTCCAAAAACATTCAGTACTTC,CSASTSGDSKNIQYF